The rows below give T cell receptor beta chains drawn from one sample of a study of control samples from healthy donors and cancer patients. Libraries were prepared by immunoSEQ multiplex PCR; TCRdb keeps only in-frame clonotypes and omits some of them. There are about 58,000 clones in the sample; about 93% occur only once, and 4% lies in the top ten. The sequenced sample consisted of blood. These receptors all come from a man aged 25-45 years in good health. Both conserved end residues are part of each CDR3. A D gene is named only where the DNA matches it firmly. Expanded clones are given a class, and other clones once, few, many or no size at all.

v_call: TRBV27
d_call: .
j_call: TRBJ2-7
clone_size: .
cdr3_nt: TGTGCCAGCAGGCGTGGGGCAGGGGAGTTTTACGAGCAGTACTTC
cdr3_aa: CASRRGAGEFYEQYF

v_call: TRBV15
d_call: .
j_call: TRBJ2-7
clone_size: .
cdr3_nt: TGTGCCACCAGCCCCGACAACACCTACGAGCAGTACTTC
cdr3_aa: CATSPDNTYEQYF

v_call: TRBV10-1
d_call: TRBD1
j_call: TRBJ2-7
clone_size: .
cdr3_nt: TGCGCCAGCACTCGGACAGGGGGGTTCTTTTCGGAGCAGTACTTC
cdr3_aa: CASTRTGGFFSEQYF

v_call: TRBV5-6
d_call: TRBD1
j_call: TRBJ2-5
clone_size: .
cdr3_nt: TGTGCCAGCAGCTTTGGTAAGGTACAGGGGGCAGAGACCCAGTACTTC
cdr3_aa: CASSFGKVQGAETQYF

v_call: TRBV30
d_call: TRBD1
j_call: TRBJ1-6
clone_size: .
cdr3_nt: TGTGCCTGGAGTGTCGAGACAGGGAATTCACCCCTCCACTTT
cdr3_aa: CAWSVETGNSPLHF

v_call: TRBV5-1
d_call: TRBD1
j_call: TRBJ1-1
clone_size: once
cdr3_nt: TGCGCCAGCAGCTTGTCCACAGGGGGCCACACTGAAGCTTTCTTT
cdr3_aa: CASSLSTGGHTEAFF

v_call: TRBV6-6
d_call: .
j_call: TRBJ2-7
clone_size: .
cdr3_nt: TGTGCCAGCACCACCCCGGCAGGGGGGACGAACGAGCAGTACTTC
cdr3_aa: CASTTPAGGTNEQYF

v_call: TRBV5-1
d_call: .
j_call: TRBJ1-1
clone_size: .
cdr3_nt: TGCGCCAGCAGCACCTCCGGGACGAACACTGAAGCTTTCTTT
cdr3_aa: CASSTSGTNTEAFF

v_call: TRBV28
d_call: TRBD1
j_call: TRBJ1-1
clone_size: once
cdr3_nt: TGTGCCAGCAAGAATCCCCGCGGGACAGCAAACACTGAAGCTTTCTTT
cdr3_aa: CASKNPRGTANTEAFF

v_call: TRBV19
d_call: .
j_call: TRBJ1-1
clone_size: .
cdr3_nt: TGTGCCAGTAGAGCAGGGGCCAAAAGCCCCACTGAAGCTTTCTTT
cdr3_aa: CASRAGAKSPTEAFF

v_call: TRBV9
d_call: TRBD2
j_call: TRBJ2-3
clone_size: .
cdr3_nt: TGTGCCAGCAGTTCCGGGGGGATCCTAGCGGGAGATACGCAGTATTTT
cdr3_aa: CASSSGGILAGDTQYF

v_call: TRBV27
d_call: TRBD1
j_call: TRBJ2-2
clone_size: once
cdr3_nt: TGTGCCAGCAGTGGGGACAGGGGAACCGGGGAGCTGTTTTTT
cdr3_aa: CASSGDRGTGELFF

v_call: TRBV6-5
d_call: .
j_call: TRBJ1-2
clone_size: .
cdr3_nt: TGTGCCAGCAGTTACTCTTCCGACTATGGCTACACCTTC
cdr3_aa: CASSYSSDYGYTF

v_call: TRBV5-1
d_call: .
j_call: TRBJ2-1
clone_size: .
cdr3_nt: TGCGCCAGCAGCTTCCGAGGCTACAATGAGCAGTTCTTC
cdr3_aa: CASSFRGYNEQFF

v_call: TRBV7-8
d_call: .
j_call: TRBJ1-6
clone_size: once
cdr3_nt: TGTGCCAGCAGCCTACTCCGGCAGAGTAATTCACCCCTCCACTTT
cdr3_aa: CASSLLRQSNSPLHF

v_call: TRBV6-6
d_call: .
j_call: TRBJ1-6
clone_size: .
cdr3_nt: TGTGCCAGCAGTTCGAGGGGAGGGGTGAATTCACCCCTCCACTTT
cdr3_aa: CASSSRGGVNSPLHF

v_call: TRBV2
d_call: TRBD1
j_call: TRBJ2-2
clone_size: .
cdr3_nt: TGTGCCAGCGAAGAGGGACAGGGAATCACCGGGGAGCTGTTTTTT
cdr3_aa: CASEEGQGITGELFF

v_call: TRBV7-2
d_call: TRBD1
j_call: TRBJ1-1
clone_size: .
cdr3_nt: TGTGCCAGCAGCTTACCACTCCAGGGGGCGCGTAACACTGAAGCTTTCTTT
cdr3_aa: CASSLPLQGARNTEAFF

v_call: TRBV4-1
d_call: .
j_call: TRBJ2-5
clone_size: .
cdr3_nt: TGCGCCAGCAGCCCAGGGACTTTTCAAGAGACCCAGTACTTC
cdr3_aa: CASSPGTFQETQYF

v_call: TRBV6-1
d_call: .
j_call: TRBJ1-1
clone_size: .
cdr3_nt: TGTGCCAGCAGTGAGAGGGAGAACACTGAAGCTTTCTTT
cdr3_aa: CASSERENTEAFF

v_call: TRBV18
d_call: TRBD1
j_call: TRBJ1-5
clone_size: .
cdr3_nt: TGTGCCAGCTCACCGGGACAGGGGCTTTTTTTTCAGCCCCAGCATTTT
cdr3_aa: CASSPGQGLFFQPQHF

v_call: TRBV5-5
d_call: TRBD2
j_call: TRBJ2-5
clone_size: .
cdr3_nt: TGTGCCAGCAGTTTGGGACTAGCAGCAGGGGCCCAGTACTTC
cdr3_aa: CASSLGLAAGAQYF

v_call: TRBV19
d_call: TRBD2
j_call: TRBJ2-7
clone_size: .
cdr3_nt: TGTGCCAGTAGTCCTAGCGGGAGGGCGGCCGAGCAGTACTTC
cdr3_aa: CASSPSGRAAEQYF

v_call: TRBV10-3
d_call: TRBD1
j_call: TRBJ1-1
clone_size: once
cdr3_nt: TGTGCCATCAGATCCCCACAGGGGGCGAACACTGAAGCTTTCTTT
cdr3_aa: CAIRSPQGANTEAFF

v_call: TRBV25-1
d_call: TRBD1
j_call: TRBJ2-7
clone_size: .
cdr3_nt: TGTGCCAGCAGTGGGGACAGTTCCTACGAGCAGTACTTC
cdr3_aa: CASSGDSSYEQYF

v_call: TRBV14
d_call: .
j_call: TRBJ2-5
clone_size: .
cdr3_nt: TGTGCCAGCAGCCAAGAGGGTCGGGTTCCCACGGAGACCCAGTACTTC
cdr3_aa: CASSQEGRVPTETQYF

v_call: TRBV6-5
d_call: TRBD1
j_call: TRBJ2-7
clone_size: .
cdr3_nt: TGTGCCAGCAGTTACTCGACAGGGACCGAGCAGTACTTC
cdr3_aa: CASSYSTGTEQYF

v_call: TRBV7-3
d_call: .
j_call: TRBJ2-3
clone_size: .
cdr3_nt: TGTGCCAGCAGCTTAACGATAGTAGGGAGCACAGATACGCAGTATTTT
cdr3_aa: CASSLTIVGSTDTQYF

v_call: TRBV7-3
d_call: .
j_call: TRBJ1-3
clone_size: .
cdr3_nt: TGTGCCAGCAGCTTAAGTCCGGGGCCTGGAAACACCATATATTTT
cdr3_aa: CASSLSPGPGNTIYF

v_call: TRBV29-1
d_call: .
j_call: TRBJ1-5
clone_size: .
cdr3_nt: TGCAGCGTGGCTGACATAGGGCCTAATCAGCCCCAGCATTTT
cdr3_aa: CSVADIGPNQPQHF

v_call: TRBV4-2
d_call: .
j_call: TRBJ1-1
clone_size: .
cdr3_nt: TGTGCCAGCAGCCAGTGGAACACTGAAGCTTTCTTT
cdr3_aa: CASSQWNTEAFF

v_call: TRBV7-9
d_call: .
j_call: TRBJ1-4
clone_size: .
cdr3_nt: TGTGCCAGCAGCTCCGGCCGTGGGGAAGAAAAACTGTTTTTT
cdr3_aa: CASSSGRGEEKLFF

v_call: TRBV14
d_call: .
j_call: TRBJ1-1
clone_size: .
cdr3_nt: TGTGCCAGCAGCCAATCAAAGGACACTGAAGCTTTCTTT
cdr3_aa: CASSQSKDTEAFF

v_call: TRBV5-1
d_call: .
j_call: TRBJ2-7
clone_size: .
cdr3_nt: TGCGCCAGCAGCTTCGACAGGTCCAGCTCCTACGAGCAGTACTTC
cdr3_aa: CASSFDRSSSYEQYF

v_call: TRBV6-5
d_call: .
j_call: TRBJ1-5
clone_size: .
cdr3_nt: TGTGCCAGCCAATCCCAGAAAAATCAGCCCCAGCATTTT
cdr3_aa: CASQSQKNQPQHF

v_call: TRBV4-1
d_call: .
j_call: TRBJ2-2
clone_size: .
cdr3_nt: TGCGCCAGCAGCCCCAGGCTCGCAGGGACCTTGAACACCGGGGAGCTGTTTTTT
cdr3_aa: CASSPRLAGTLNTGELFF

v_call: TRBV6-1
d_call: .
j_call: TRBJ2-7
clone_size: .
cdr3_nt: TGTGCCAGCAGTGAAGGGTACGGGCAGTACTTC
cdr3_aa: CASSEGYGQYF

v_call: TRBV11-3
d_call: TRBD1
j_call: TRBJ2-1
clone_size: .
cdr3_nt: TGTGCCAGCAGCACCAGAGCCGGGACAGCCGGTGAGCAGTTCTTC
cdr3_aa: CASSTRAGTAGEQFF

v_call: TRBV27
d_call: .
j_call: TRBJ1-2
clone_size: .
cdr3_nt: TGTGCCAGCCGCGGCATGGCCCAGGGGGGCTACACCTTC
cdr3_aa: CASRGMAQGGYTF

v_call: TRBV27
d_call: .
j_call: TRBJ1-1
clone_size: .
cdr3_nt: TGTGCCAGCAGTTTTACAGGGAGAGGTTCTGAAGCTTTCTTT
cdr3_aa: CASSFTGRGSEAFF

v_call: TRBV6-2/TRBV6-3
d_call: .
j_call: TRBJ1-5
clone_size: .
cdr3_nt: TGTGCCAGCAGCCTAACAGGGATGGGCAATCAGCCCCAGCATTTT
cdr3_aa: CASSLTGMGNQPQHF

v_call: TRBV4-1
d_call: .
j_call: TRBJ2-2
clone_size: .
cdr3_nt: TGCGCCAGCAGCCAAGATCCTTCTGACAGGTCCGGGGAGCTGTTTTTT
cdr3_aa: CASSQDPSDRSGELFF

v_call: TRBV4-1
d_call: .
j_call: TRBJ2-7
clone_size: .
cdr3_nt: TGCGCCAGCAGCCATCCGGGACACTCCTACGAGCAGTACTTC
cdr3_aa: CASSHPGHSYEQYF

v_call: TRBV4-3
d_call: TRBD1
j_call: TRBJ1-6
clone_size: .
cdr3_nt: TGCGCCAGCAGCCAAGAAAGGGGGCTGAATTCACCCCTCCACTTT
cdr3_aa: CASSQERGLNSPLHF

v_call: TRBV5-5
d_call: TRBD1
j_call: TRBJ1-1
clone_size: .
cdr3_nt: TGTGCCAGCAGCTTGTTCGGACGGCCGACAGGGATGAACACTGAAGCTTTCTTT
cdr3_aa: CASSLFGRPTGMNTEAFF

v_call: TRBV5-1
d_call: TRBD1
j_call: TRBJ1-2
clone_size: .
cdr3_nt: TGCGCCAGCAGCTTGGGACCAGGGGGCAATGGCTACACCTTC
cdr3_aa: CASSLGPGGNGYTF

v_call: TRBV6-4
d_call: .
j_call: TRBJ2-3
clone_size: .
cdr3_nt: TGTGCCAGCAGTGACGTGGGACACACAGATACGCAGTATTTT
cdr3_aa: CASSDVGHTDTQYF

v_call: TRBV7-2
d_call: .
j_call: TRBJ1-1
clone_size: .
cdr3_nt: TGTGCCAGCAGCTTAGCGAGCGGCCGGCTCAACACTGAAGCTTTCTTT
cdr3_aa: CASSLASGRLNTEAFF

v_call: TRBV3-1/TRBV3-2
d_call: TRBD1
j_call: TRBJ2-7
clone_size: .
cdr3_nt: TGTGCCAGCAGCCAAGGGACAGGGAGTTACGAGCAGTACTTC
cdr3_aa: CASSQGTGSYEQYF

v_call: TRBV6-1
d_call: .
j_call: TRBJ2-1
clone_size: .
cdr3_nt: TGTGCCAGCAGTGAAGTGGTAGAGGGATACAATGAGCAGTTCTTC
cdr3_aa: CASSEVVEGYNEQFF

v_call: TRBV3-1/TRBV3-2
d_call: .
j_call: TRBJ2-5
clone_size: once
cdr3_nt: TGTGCCAGCAGCCAAGCTCGAAAGACCCAGTACTTC
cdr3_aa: CASSQARKTQYF

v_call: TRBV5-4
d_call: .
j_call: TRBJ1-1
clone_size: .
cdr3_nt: TGTGCCAGCAGCTGGGGGTCCGCAGAGGGGACTGAAGCTTTCTTT
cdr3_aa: CASSWGSAEGTEAFF

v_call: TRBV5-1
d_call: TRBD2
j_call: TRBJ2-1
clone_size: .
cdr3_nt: TGCGCCAGCAGCTTGAAGACCGGTAGCGGGGGCCTTAATGAGCAGTTCTTC
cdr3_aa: CASSLKTGSGGLNEQFF

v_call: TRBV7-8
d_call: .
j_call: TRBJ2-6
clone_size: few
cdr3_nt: TGTGCCAGCAGCTTAAGGGAAACTATCTCTGGGGCCAACGTCCTGACTTTC
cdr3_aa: CASSLRETISGANVLTF

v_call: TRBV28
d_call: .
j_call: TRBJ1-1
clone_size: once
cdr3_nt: TGTGCCAGCAGAGAGGGGACGAGGAGGGCGAACACTGAAGCTTTCTTT
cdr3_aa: CASREGTRRANTEAFF

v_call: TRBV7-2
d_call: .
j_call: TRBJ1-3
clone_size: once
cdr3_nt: TGTGCCAGCAGCTTAGTGCCCGGGGGCTCTGGAAACACCATATATTTT
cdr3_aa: CASSLVPGGSGNTIYF

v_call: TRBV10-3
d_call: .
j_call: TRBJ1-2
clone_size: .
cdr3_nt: TGTGCCATCAGTGAGTCTTTAGGGGACGGCTACACCTTC
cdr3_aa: CAISESLGDGYTF

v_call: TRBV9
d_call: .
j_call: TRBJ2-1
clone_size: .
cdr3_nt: TGTGCCAGCAGCGTAGATCTGGGCTACAATGAGCAGTTCTTC
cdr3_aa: CASSVDLGYNEQFF